Shown below are 24 T cell receptor beta chains from a single sample sequenced in a study of shared clonotypes between healthy human individuals. TCRdb keeps only in-frame clones here, not all; method: immunoSEQ multiplex PCR. The table records 2 million to 2.5 million clones, 85% to 95% of them present only once. The sample comprised naive CD4+ T cells from PBMCs. Documented subset: CD45RA+ positively selected. The receptors were gathered from a young man in good health. Some clones in this sample may be carry-over from other donors' samples.

The gene calls are TRBV28 and TRBJ2-7; either TRBD1 or TRBD2 may supply D (5 bases each). This CDR3 region has 13 residues. V was trimmed by 0 bases and J by 6 bases, leaving 9 bases between them. The germline V gene has CDR1 MDHEN and CDR2 SYDVKM. The CDR3 DNA follows: TGTGCCAGCAGTTTATGGACGGGGACCGAGCAGTACTTC. Translated, it gives CASSLWTGTEQYF. Together with reference TRBV28 and TRBJ2-7, the CDR3 gives the full variable domain: DVKVTQSSRYLVKRTGEKVFLECVQDMDHENMFWYRQDPGLGLRLIYFSYDVKMKEKGDIPEGYSVSREKKERFSLILESASTNQTSMYLCASSLWTGTEQYFGPGTRLTVT.

The J gene is TRBJ1-2, the V gene TRBV28; no reliable D call. This CDR3 has 13 residues. Germline V gene data show CDR1 as MDHEN and CDR2 as SYDVKM. Between the trimmed V and J ends, which lost 2 bases and 0 bases, there was a span of 4 bases. CDR3 DNA sequence: TGTGCCAGCAGTTTAAGGTCTAACTATGGCTACACCTTC. Protein sequence: CASSLRSNYGYTF.

This chain connects TRBV6-5 to TRBJ1-5, with D unresolved. The length of the CDR3 is 13 residues. Looked up from germline, CDR1 is MNHEY and CDR2 is SVGAGI. The ends were cut back, 7 bases at V and 7 bases at J, with 14 bases in the middle. The CDR3 nucleotides are TGTGCCAGCAAGCCACCATTGGGGCAGCCCCAGCATTTT. It yields the protein CASKPPLGQPQHF.

The chain employs TRBV5-6 and TRBJ2-1, with 11 nucleotides matching TRBD2. The germline CDR1 and CDR2 sequences are SGHDT and YYEEEE. CDR3 size: 15 residues. V trimming: 5 bases; J trimming: 5 bases; junction bases outside the gene matches: 6. CDR3 loop: CASSSPGLADNEQFF. CDR3 in DNA: TGTGCCAGCAGTAGCCCGGGACTAGCGGACAATGAGCAGTTCTTC.

The gene calls are TRBV4-2 and TRBJ2-3, with D uncertain. The germline V gene has CDR1 LGHNA and CDR2 YNFKEQ. The CDR3 is 16 residues long. Deletions cut 0 bases from V and 2 bases from J, with 12 bases between. The CDR3 loop is CASSQDPLGSTDTQYF. CDR3 bases: TGTGCCAGCAGCCAAGATCCTCTGGGATCCACAGATACGCAGTATTTT.

This clone was detected a few times. The J gene is TRBJ1-4, the V gene TRBV30; the D gene is possibly TRBD1 (5 bases). There are 14 residues in the CDR3. Trimming pared 4 bases from V and 4 bases from J, leaving 13 bases between. CDR1 and CDR2 (germline): GTSNPN, SVGIG (reference sequence). The CDR3 is CAWTQGNGNEKLFF. CDR3 DNA sequence: TGTGCCTGGACCCAGGGAAACGGTAATGAAAAACTGTTTTTT.

This chain links TRBV2 with TRBJ1-3; 7 bases are a match to TRBD1. The CDR3 runs to 15 residues. The germline CDR1 and CDR2 sequences are SNHLY and FYNNEI. The junction had 5 bases not matched to a gene; V was cut back by 6 bases and J by 0 bases. As DNA, the CDR3 is TGTGCCAGCAGACAGGGACAGAACTCTGGAAACACCATATATTTT. Residues: CASRQGQNSGNTIYF.

This clone came up a few times. The chain uses TRBV27 and TRBJ2-3; D unclear. CDR3 length equals 15 residues. Trimming took 8 bases from V and 4 from J, leaving 19 bases between them. Germline CDR1 MNHEY, CDR2 SMNVEV (reference sequence). The CDR3: CASSKMSLQSDTQYF. CDR3 in DNA: TGTGCCAGCTCTAAGATGTCTTTACAGTCAGATACGCAGTATTTT.

This clone was recorded a few times. The chain has TRBV27 and TRBJ1-2, with 7 bases matching TRBD1. Germline lookup yields CDR1 MNHEY and CDR2 SMNVEV (reference sequence). With 5 bases clipped from V and 4 bases from J, the junction kept 7 bases outside the gene matches. The CDR3 sequence is 14 residues long. The CDR3 sequence is CASSISRDSYGYTF. The CDR3 DNA is TGTGCCAGCAGTATTTCCCGGGACAGCTATGGCTACACCTTC.

J is TRBJ1-5 and V is TRBV6-1, with a possible D match to TRBD1 (5 bases). Per germline, CDR1 MNHNS and CDR2 SASEGT. The CDR3 loop spans 14 amino acids. In nucleotides, the CDR3 is TGTTCCCTCTACGGGGGGGACCTCAATCAGCCCCAGCATTTT. Its translation: CSLYGGDLNQPQHF.

The chain uses TRBV5-1 and TRBJ2-1; tentative D call: TRBD2 (6 bases). With 2 bases removed from V and 7 bases from J, the gap between germline ends came to 10 bases. The CDR3 length is 13 residues. In germline, CDR1 is SGHRS, CDR2 YFSETQ. The CDR3 DNA reads TGCGCCAGCAGCTTCGGCGGGGAAAATGAGCAGTTCTTC. Its translation: CASSFGGENEQFF.

The CDR3 region has the DNA TGTGCCAGCAGCTTAGGCCCAGGACAGTACACTGAAGCTTTCTTT. The encoded protein is CASSLGPGQYTEAFF. The chain is built from TRBV7-9 and TRBJ1-1; D perhaps matches TRBD1 (6 bases). V was cut by 1 base and J by 3 bases, with 12 bases left in between. Germline CDR1 and CDR2: SEHNR and FQNEAQ (reference sequence). The length of the CDR3 is 15 residues.

The chain uses TRBV28 and TRBJ1-3; 9 bases match TRBD1. The CDR3 loop spans 15 amino acids. Trimming at V came to 6 bases and at J to 3 bases, leaving 6 bases not matched to a gene. In germline, CDR1 is MDHEN, CDR2 SYDVKM. CDR3 loop: CASSEQGAGGNTIYF. The CDR3 region has the DNA TGTGCCAGCAGCGAACAGGGGGCGGGTGGAAACACCATATATTTT.

The rearrangement links TRBV30 to TRBJ1-5, with D hard to call. V was shortened by 0 bases and J by 11 bases, with 11 bases between the two germline ends. From germline, CDR1 is GTSNPN and CDR2 SVGIG (reference sequence). This CDR3 spans 12 amino acids. The CDR3 loop reads CAWSVQFGSQHF. DNA for the CDR3: TGTGCCTGGAGTGTACAATTCGGGTCCCAGCATTTT.

A note on this clone: The same CDR3 also results from other DNA sequences found in this sample. The chain employs TRBV28 and TRBJ2-7, with no clear D. This CDR3 has 11 amino acids. V lost 6 bases to trimming and J lost 0 bases, with 3 bases between them. In germline, CDR1 is MDHEN, CDR2 SYDVKM. Here the CDR3 reads CASRNSYEQYF. The CDR3, as DNA: TGTGCCAGCAGAAACTCCTACGAGCAGTACTTC.

The chain has TRBV5-6 and TRBJ2-1; 10 bases align to TRBD2. Germline lookup yields CDR1 SGHDT and CDR2 YYEEEE. This CDR3 comprises 15 residues. J gave up 5 bases and V 3 bases, and 5 bases lay outside the gene matches. The DNA for the CDR3 is TGTGCCAGCAGCTCCGGGACTAGCGTCCACAATGAGCAGTTCTTC. Protein sequence: CASSSGTSVHNEQFF.

The J gene is TRBJ1-1, the V gene TRBV7-2; D not certain. This CDR3 region has 12 residues. CDR1 SGHTA and CDR2 FQGNSA come from the germline V gene. V was clipped by 5 bases and J by 1 base, with 5 bases between them. The CDR3 nucleotides read TGTGCCAGCAGCCACCGGAACACTGAAGCTTTCTTT. Protein: CASSHRNTEAFF.

The gene calls are TRBV28 and TRBJ1-5; D gene unclear. This CDR3 comprises 14 residues. Looked up from germline, CDR1 is MDHEN and CDR2 is SYDVKM. Trimming removed 3 bases at V and 0 bases at J, with 6 bases between. DNA of the CDR3: TGTGCCAGCAGTTTGGTTCATAGCAATCAGCCCCAGCATTTT. Amino acids: CASSLVHSNQPQHF.

The chain employs TRBV14 and TRBJ2-7; D remains ambiguous. This CDR3 comprises 13 residues. Germline-derived CDR1 and CDR2 are SGHDN and FVKESK. The ends were cut back, 1 base at V and 6 bases at J, with 10 bases in the middle. DNA for the CDR3: TGTGCCAGCAGCCAAGCGCGGCCGGGCGAGCAGTACTTC. This sequence encodes CASSQARPGEQYF.

This clone was seen a handful of times. This chain links TRBV28 with TRBJ2-1, with a tentative D call TRBD1 (5 bases). CDR1 and CDR2 from the germline V gene are MDHEN and SYDVKM. The CDR3 is 13 residues long. The germline V and J ends were trimmed by 7 bases and 7 bases, with 14 bases remaining between them. The CDR3 loop is CASKVGARNEQFF. As DNA, the CDR3 is TGTGCCAGCAAAGTTGGGGCCCGGAATGAGCAGTTCTTC.

The chain recombines TRBV11-2 with TRBJ2-5; D remains ambiguous. The germline V gene encodes CDR1 SGHAT and CDR2 FQNNGV. The CDR3 runs to 13 residues. Deletions cut 3 bases from V and 2 bases from J, with 7 bases between. The CDR3 DNA follows: TGTGCCAGCAGCTTGTTCAGTCAAGAGACCCAGTACTTC. Translation gives CASSLFSQETQYF. The full variable domain, in which reference TRBV11-2 and TRBJ2-5 provide the parts outside the CDR3, is EAGVAQSPRYKIIEKRQSVAFWCNPISGHATLYWYQQILGQGPKLLIQFQNNGVVDDSQLPKDRFSAERLKGVDSTLKIQPAKLEDSAVYLCASSLFSQETQYFGPGTRLLVL.

This chain links TRBV18 with TRBJ2-2; D may match TRBD1 or TRBD2 (5 bases each). V was pared by 1 base and J by 3 bases, with 12 bases between. The CDR3 length is 16 residues. The germline CDR1 and CDR2 sequences are KGHSH and LQKENI. This CDR3 is CASSPLMGRDTGELFF. The DNA for the CDR3 is TGTGCCAGCTCACCACTCATGGGACGGGACACCGGGGAGCTGTTTTTT.

This clone was counted a few times. Distinct nucleotide sequences in the sample also encode this CDR3. The rearrangement uses TRBV10-3 and TRBJ1-4, with TRBD1 identical over 9 bases. V lost 6 bases, J lost 4 bases, and 6 bases stayed unmatched. In germline, CDR1 is ENHRY, CDR2 SYGVKD. This CDR3 has 15 residues. CDR3 DNA sequence: TGTGCCATCAGCGATCCGGGACAGGGTAATGAAAAACTGTTTTTT. Its protein product is CAISDPGQGNEKLFF.

V is TRBV18 and J is TRBJ2-1; tentative D call: TRBD1 (6 bases). This CDR3 comprises 12 residues. Germline CDR1 reads KGHSH; CDR2 reads LQKENI. With 5 bases removed from V and 10 bases from J, the gap between germline ends came to 12 bases. CDR3 protein: CASSSQGSEQFF. The CDR3, as DNA: TGTGCCAGCTCATCACAGGGATCCGAGCAGTTCTTC. Together with reference TRBV18 and TRBJ2-1, the CDR3 gives the full variable domain: NAGVMQNPRHLVRRRGQEARLRCSPMKGHSHVYWYRQLPEEGLKFMVYLQKENIIDESGMPKERFSAEFPKEGPSILRIQQVVRGDSAAYFCASSSQGSEQFFGPGTRLTVL.